One sample yielded the 29 T cell receptor beta chains listed below, sequenced in a study of OX40 agonist ivuxolimab in advanced cancers. The method was immunoSEQ multiplex PCR; TCRdb's version includes in-frame clones alone and lacks a portion of them. The table lists 65,000 to 95,000 clones, approximately 94% of them singletons, with 8.5% to 10% in the top ten. The sequences come from CD4+ or CD8+ T cells sorted from blood, collected in a trial of the OX40 agonist ivuxolimab. These receptors were taken from an adult with an advanced solid tumor such as melanoma, head and neck, liver or kidney cancer.

The chain joins TRBV20-1 to TRBJ1-1; D ambiguous. The CDR3 is made up of 11 amino acids. The V end was cut by 6 bases, the J end by 5 bases, with 10 bases between. Per germline, CDR1 DFQATT and CDR2 SNEGSKA (reference sequence). The CDR3 loop reads CSALGGTEAFF. CDR3 coding DNA: TGCAGTGCCCTCGGTGGGACTGAAGCTTTCTTT.

This chain joins TRBV7-7 and TRBJ2-1, with D tentatively TRBD1 or TRBD2 (5 bases each). Germline lookup yields CDR1 SSHAT and CDR2 FNYEAQ (reference sequence). The V end lost 5 bases, the J end lost 5 bases, and 13 bases lay between the germline ends. The CDR3 contains 14 residues. CDR3 sequence: CASSLGDPHNEQFF. The CDR3 nucleotides are TGTGCCAGCAGCCTCGGGGACCCCCACAATGAGCAGTTCTTC. The full variable domain, rest sourced from reference TRBV7-7 and TRBJ2-1, is GAGVSQSPRYKVTKRGQDVTLRCDPISSHATLYWYQQALGQGPEFLTYFNYEAQPDKSGLPSDRFSAERPEGSISTLTIQRTEQRDSAMYRCASSLGDPHNEQFFGPGTRLTVL.

The chain carries TRBV6-1 and TRBJ1-5; TRBD1 agrees at 8 bases. Germline CDR1 is MNHNS and CDR2 is SASEGT. The CDR3 has 15 amino acids. V was pared by 5 bases and J by 1 base, with 4 bases of the junction left unmatched. The CDR3 bases are TGTGCCAGCAGTTCCAGGACAGGGAGCAATCAGCCCCAGCATTTT. Translating gives CASSSRTGSNQPQHF.

This rearrangement joins TRBV10-1 to TRBJ2-7; D might be TRBD2 (6 bases). The germline V and J ends were trimmed by 2 bases and 7 bases, with 6 bases remaining between them. The CDR3 loop spans 11 amino acids. The germline V gene encodes CDR1 WNHNN and CDR2 SYGVQD (reference sequence). The CDR3 spells CASSEAGEQYF. The CDR3 DNA reads as TGCGCCAGCAGTGAGGCGGGGGAGCAGTACTTC.

V gene TRBV5-6 combines with J gene TRBJ2-6, with D possibly TRBD2 on 6 matching bases. The CDR3 totals 16 residues. CDR1 is SGHDT, CDR2 YYEEEE, per germline. V shed 0 bases and J shed 2 bases, with 9 bases lying between them. For the CDR3, the DNA is TGTGCCAGCAGCTTGGCTGGAGGGACTGGGGCCAACGTCCTGACTTTC. It yields the protein CASSLAGGTGANVLTF.

This clone was detected only once. The V and J genes are TRBV18 and TRBJ1-3; tentative D call: TRBD1 (5 bases). The CDR3 has 14 amino acids. The V and J ends lost 3 bases and 1 base respectively, with 7 bases between them. From germline, CDR1 is KGHSH and CDR2 LQKENI. CDR3 DNA: TGTGCCAGCTCACCGGGGGATTCTGGAAACACCATATATTTT. Translated, it gives CASSPGDSGNTIYF.

V is TRBV23-1 and J is TRBJ1-2, with 9 bases that match TRBD1. TRBV23-1 is placed among ORFs of uncertain function. With 3 bases clipped from V and 6 bases from J, the junction kept 8 bases outside the gene matches. The CDR3 contains 15 residues. The CDR3 DNA reads as TGCGCCAGCAGTCAGGGGGACAGGGTAAAAGATGGCTACACCTTC. Its protein product is CASSQGDRVKDGYTF.

This clone came up once. The rearrangement joins TRBV27 to TRBJ2-7, with TRBD2 identical over 10 bases. The CDR3 contains 17 residues. J was trimmed by 2 bases and V by 5 bases; bases with no gene match: 12. Germline V gene sequence: CDR1 MNHEY, CDR2 SMNVEV (reference sequence). CDR3 coding DNA: TGTGCCAGCAGTCCGCTCCCCGGGACTAGCGTAACCTACGAGCAGTACTTC. Its translation: CASSPLPGTSVTYEQYF.

This chain links TRBV27 with TRBJ1-3, with unresolved D. V was clipped by 2 bases and J by 0 bases, with 5 bases between them. Per the germline V gene, CDR1 is MNHEY and CDR2 is SMNVEV (reference sequence). The CDR3 contains 14 residues. CDR3 region: CASSLGVSGNTIYF. The CDR3, as DNA: TGTGCCAGCAGTTTAGGGGTCTCTGGAAACACCATATATTTT.

This clone showed up just once. The V gene is TRBV4-3, the J gene TRBJ1-2; D perhaps matches TRBD1 (5 bases). The CDR3 length is 14 residues. V was clipped by 1 base and J by 0 bases, with 6 bases between them. Germline V CDR1 and CDR2: LGHNA, YSLEER. The CDR3 loop is CASSQVQANYGYTF. DNA for the CDR3: TGCGCCAGCAGCCAAGTACAGGCTAACTATGGCTACACCTTC.

The CDR3: CASSPSWGVFF. CDR3 DNA sequence: TGTGCCAGTAGTCCTAGCTGGGGAGTTTTCTTC. This chain connects TRBV19 to TRBJ2-1, with a tentative D call TRBD2 (5 bases). CDR1 is LNHDA and CDR2 is SQIVND in the germline V gene (reference sequence). This CDR3 region has 11 residues. Trimming removed 5 bases at V and 16 bases at J, with 15 bases between.

For this clone: The junction differs from germline at one of its ends, possibly a read error. The chain has TRBV18 and TRBJ2-5; 9 nucleotides line up with TRBD1. CDR1 KGHSH and CDR2 LQKENI come from the germline V gene. This CDR3 is 14 amino acids long. CDR3 sequence: CASSDGTGQDTQYF. CDR3 in DNA: TGTGCCAGCTCAGATGGGACAGGGCAAGATACCCAGTACTTC.

As DNA, the CDR3 is TGTGCCAGTAGTCCGGCCCCGGGGGAGACCCAGTACTTC. This encodes CASSPAPGETQYF. This chain links TRBV19 with TRBJ2-5, with a weak D call TRBD2 (5 bases). CDR1 and CDR2 (germline): LNHDA, SQIVND (reference sequence). The CDR3 length is 13 residues. The V and J ends lost 5 bases and 5 bases respectively, with 12 bases between them.

This chain connects TRBV15 to TRBJ1-1; TRBD1 matches at 7 bases. J lost 4 bases, V lost 0 bases, and 8 bases had no gene match. The CDR3 length is 16 residues. In germline, CDR1 is LNHNV, CDR2 YYDKDF (reference sequence). Here the CDR3 reads CATSRDRGRGFTEAFF. The CDR3 nucleotides read TGTGCCACCAGCAGAGATAGGGGGCGAGGATTCACTGAAGCTTTCTTT.

The rearrangement joins TRBV7-3 to TRBJ1-2; TRBD1 agrees at 8 bases. The trim removed 5 bases at V and 5 bases at J, leaving 10 bases unmatched. This CDR3 spans 15 amino acids. Germline lookup yields CDR1 SGHTA and CDR2 FQGTGA. For the CDR3, the DNA is TGTGCCAGCAGCCCGGAGGGACAGGATTATTATGGCTACACCTTC. This gives the protein CASSPEGQDYYGYTF. Using reference TRBV7-3 and TRBJ1-2 for the parts outside the CDR3, the full variable domain is GAGVSQTPSNKVTEKGKYVELRCDPISGHTALYWYRQSLGQGPEFLIYFQGTGAADDSGLPNDRFFAVRPEGSVSTLKIQRTERGDSAVYLCASSPEGQDYYGYTFGSGTRLTVV.

The V and J genes are TRBV28 and TRBJ2-7; D assignment may be TRBD1 or TRBD2 (5 bases each). V lost 5 bases and J 0 bases, leaving 20 bases between the germline ends. The CDR3 totals 17 residues. Germline V lookup: CDR1 MDHEN, CDR2 SYDVKM. The CDR3 DNA reads as TGTGCCAGCAGTATACGACTCGGGGCGGTACGCTCCTACGAGCAGTACTTC. Translating it yields CASSIRLGAVRSYEQYF.

The chain recombines TRBV7-3 with TRBJ2-3, with a possible D match to TRBD2 (5 bases). Germline CDR1 reads SGHTA; CDR2 reads FQGTGA. The germline V and J ends were trimmed by 5 bases and 2 bases, with 14 bases remaining between them. This CDR3 is built from 15 residues. The CDR3 region has the DNA TGTGCCAGCAGCCTGACGGGGTGGGCCACAGATACGCAGTATTTT. It codes for CASSLTGWATDTQYF.

The chain combines TRBV11-2 with TRBJ2-2; D unclear. V was clipped by 1 base and J by 7 bases, with 7 bases between them. CDR3 length: 13 residues. Germline V lookup: CDR1 SGHAT, CDR2 FQNNGV. The CDR3, as DNA: TGTGCCAGCAGCTTAGGAGGTTACGGGGAGCTGTTTTTT. Amino acid sequence: CASSLGGYGELFF.

The genes are TRBV7-9 and TRBJ1-4, with TRBD1 as a possible D gene (5 bases). The CDR3 runs 16 residues. Germline V gene data show CDR1 as SEHNR and CDR2 as FQNEAQ (reference sequence). Trimming removed 0 bases from V and 5 bases from J, with 13 bases in between. In nucleotides, the CDR3 is TGTGCCAGCAGCTTAGCGGGGTCAGGGTTGAATGAAAAACTGTTTTTT. It yields the protein CASSLAGSGLNEKLFF.

This chain links TRBV4-2 with TRBJ2-7; no clear D. Germline V CDR1 and CDR2: LGHNA, YNFKEQ. This CDR3 has 15 amino acids. V gave up 0 bases and J gave up 2 bases, with 11 bases separating them. The DNA for the CDR3 is TGTGCCAGCAGCCAAGACGGTGACCAGACCTACGAGCAGTACTTC. This gives the protein CASSQDGDQTYEQYF.

This clone has a handful of counts. This chain joins TRBV4-3 and TRBJ2-7; weak D call: TRBD1 (5 bases). This CDR3 has 14 residues. Trimming took off 0 bases at V and 3 bases at J, with 9 bases between the two ends. In germline, CDR1 is LGHNA, CDR2 YSLEER. The CDR3 spells CASSQDRANYEQYF. Written as DNA, the CDR3 is TGCGCCAGCAGCCAAGACAGGGCGAACTACGAGCAGTACTTC.

This chain joins TRBV4-3 and TRBJ1-3, with D perhaps matching TRBD1 (6 bases). CDR3 size: 15 residues. Germline lookup yields CDR1 LGHNA and CDR2 YSLEER. The V gene lost 4 bases and the J gene lost 4 bases, with 14 bases spanning the gap. This CDR3 reads CASSPGSGAGNTIYF. The CDR3 bases are TGCGCCAGCAGCCCTGGTTCAGGGGCAGGAAACACCATATATTTT.

The rearrangement uses TRBV6-6 and TRBJ2-5; the D is unclear. Trimming removed 6 bases at V and 1 base at J, with 9 bases between. CDR1 and CDR2 from the germline V gene are MNHNY and SVGAGI (reference sequence). The CDR3 has 13 amino acids. The CDR3 protein is CASRLHFQETQYF. CDR3 in DNA: TGTGCCAGCAGACTCCACTTCCAAGAGACCCAGTACTTC.

This chain joins TRBV28 and TRBJ1-4; D is possibly TRBD1 (5 bases). CDR3 length: 14 amino acids. Germline CDR1 MDHEN, CDR2 SYDVKM. V gave up 5 bases and J gave up 8 bases, with 15 bases separating them. The CDR3 DNA follows: TGTGCCAGCAGTCTGAGGGGACTTGGAGAAAAACTGTTTTTT. It yields the protein CASSLRGLGEKLFF.

This clone showed up just a few times. The chain recombines TRBV5-1 with TRBJ2-2; 10 bases fit TRBD1. The CDR3 spans 18 residues. Losses at the gene ends were 3 bases for V and 6 bases for J; bases not matched to a gene: 14. Germline lookup yields CDR1 SGHRS and CDR2 YFSETQ. The CDR3: CASSSTALRQGAAGELFF. The CDR3 DNA sequence: TGCGCCAGCAGCTCCACGGCCCTCAGACAGGGGGCCGCCGGGGAGCTGTTTTTT.

The V gene is TRBV25-1, the J gene TRBJ2-3; the D gene could be TRBD1 or TRBD2 (5 bases each). Trimming removed 11 bases from V and 6 bases from J, with 9 bases in between. The CDR3 is 10 amino acids. CDR1 and CDR2 from the germline V gene are MGHDK and SYGVNS. In nucleotides, the CDR3 is TGTGCCGCCGAGGGGGATACGCAGTATTTT. It yields the protein CAAEGDTQYF.

The chain carries TRBV19 and TRBJ2-1, with a weak D call TRBD2 (7 bases). The V gene lost 10 bases and the J gene lost 4 bases, with 14 bases spanning the gap. Germline CDR1 reads LNHDA; CDR2 reads SQIVND (reference sequence). This CDR3 spans 13 amino acids. CDR3 nucleotides: TGTGCCACCGCGGCGGGGGCATACAATGAGCAGTTCTTC. It is translated as CATAAGAYNEQFF. Filled out from reference TRBV19 and TRBJ2-1, the complete variable domain reads DGGITQSPKYLFRKEGQNVTLSCEQNLNHDAMYWYRQDPGQGLRLIYYSQIVNDFQKGDIAEGYSVSREKKESFPLTVTSAQKNPTAFYLCATAAGAYNEQFFGPGTRLTVL.

This clone was detected only once. The chain links TRBV27 to TRBJ2-1, with 8 bases matching TRBD2. This CDR3 region has 17 residues. Germline V gene lookup returns CDR1 MNHEY and CDR2 SMNVEV (reference sequence). With 1 base clipped from V and 4 bases from J, the junction kept 9 bases outside the gene matches. The CDR3 nucleotides are TGTGCCAGCAGTTTATTTGCGGGAGGTGATGGATACAATGAGCAGTTCTTC. It specifies CASSLFAGGDGYNEQFF.

The CDR3 region is CASSLRTGGELFF. Written as DNA, the CDR3 is TGTGCCAGCAGCTTGAGGACAGGCGGGGAGCTGTTTTTT. The chain links TRBV11-1 to TRBJ2-2; 7 bases line up with TRBD1. The CDR3 is made up of 13 amino acids. Trimming cost V 3 bases and J 7 bases; bases outside gene matches: 2. Germline-derived CDR1 and CDR2 are SGHAT and FQDESV (reference sequence).